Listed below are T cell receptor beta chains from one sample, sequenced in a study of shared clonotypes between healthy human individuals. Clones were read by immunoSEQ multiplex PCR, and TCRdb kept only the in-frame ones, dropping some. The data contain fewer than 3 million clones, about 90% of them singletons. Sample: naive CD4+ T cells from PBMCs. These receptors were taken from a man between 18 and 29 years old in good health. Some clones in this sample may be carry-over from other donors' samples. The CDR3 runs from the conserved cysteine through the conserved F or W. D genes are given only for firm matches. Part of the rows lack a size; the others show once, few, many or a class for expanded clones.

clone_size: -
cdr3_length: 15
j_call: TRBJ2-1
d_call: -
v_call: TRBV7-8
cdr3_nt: TGTGCCAGCAGCTCTAGCTCGAGCTCCTACAATGAGCAGTTCTTC
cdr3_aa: CASSSSSSSYNEQFF

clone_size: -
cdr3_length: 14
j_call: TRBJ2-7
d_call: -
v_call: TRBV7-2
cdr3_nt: TGTGCCAGCAGCTTACAGCGGGCGACCTACGAGCAGTACTTC
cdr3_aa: CASSLQRATYEQYF

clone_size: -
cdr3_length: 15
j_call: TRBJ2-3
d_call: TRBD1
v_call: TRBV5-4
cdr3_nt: TGTGCCAGCAGCTTGGACAGGGGAAGCACAGATACGCAGTATTTT
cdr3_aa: CASSLDRGSTDTQYF

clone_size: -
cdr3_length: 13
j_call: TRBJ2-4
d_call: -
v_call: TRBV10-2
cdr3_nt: TGCGCCAGCCGCCAGGGAGCCAAAAACATTCAGTACTTC
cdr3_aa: CASRQGAKNIQYF

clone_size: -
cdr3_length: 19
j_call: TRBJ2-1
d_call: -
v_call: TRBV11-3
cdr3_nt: TGTGCCAGCAGCCAAGAGGGGGCTAGCGGGTCCAGCTCCTACAATGAGCAGTTCTTC
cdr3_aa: CASSQEGASGSSSYNEQFF

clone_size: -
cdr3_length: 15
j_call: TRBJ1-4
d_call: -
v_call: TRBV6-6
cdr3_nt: TGTGCCAGCAGTGACCGACAGTCTCTTAATGAAAAACTGTTTTTT
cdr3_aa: CASSDRQSLNEKLFF

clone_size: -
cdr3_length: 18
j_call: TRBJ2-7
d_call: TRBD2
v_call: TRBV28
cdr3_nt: TGTGCCAGCAGTTTACGACAGGGTGGGAGCGGGAGGGCCAGAGAGCAGTACTTC
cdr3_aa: CASSLRQGGSGRAREQYF

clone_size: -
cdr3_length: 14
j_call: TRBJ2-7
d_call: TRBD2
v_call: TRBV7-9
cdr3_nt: TGTGCCAGCAGCTTAAGGACTAGCGACTACGAGCAGTACTTC
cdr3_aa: CASSLRTSDYEQYF

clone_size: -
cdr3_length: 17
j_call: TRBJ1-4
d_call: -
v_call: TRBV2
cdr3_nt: TGTGCCAGCAGTTACCTGAGAGGGAAGGGGGCTAATGAAAAACTGTTTTTT
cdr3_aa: CASSYLRGKGANEKLFF

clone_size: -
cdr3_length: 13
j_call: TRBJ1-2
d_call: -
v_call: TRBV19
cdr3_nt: TGTGCCAGTAGTGTCGGACAGTACTATGGCTACACCTTC
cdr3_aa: CASSVGQYYGYTF

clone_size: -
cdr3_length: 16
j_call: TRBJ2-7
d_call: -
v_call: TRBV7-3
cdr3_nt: TGTGCCAGCAGCCCCGCTCTGGGGACCGGGTCGGGGGAGCAGTACTTC
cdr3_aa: CASSPALGTGSGEQYF

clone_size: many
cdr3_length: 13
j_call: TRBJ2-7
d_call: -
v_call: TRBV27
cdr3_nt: TGTGCCAGCCGGACGATTGGAGACTACGAGCAGTACTTC
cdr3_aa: CASRTIGDYEQYF

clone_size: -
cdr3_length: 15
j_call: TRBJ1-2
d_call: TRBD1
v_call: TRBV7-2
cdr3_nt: TGTGCCAGCAGCATCGGACAGGCCCTAATGGGGGGCTACACCTTC
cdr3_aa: CASSIGQALMGGYTF

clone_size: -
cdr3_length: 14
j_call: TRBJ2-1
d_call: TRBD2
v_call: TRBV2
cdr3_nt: TGTGCCAGCAGACCGGGACTAGCACACAATGAGCAGTTCTTC
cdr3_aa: CASRPGLAHNEQFF

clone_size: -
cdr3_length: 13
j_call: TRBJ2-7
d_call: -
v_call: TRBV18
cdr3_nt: TGTGCCAGCTCACCCGAGGGAAGACCGGCACTGTACTTC
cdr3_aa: CASSPEGRPALYF

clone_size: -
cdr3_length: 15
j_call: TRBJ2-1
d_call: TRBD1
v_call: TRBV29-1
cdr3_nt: TGCAGCGCAAATGACAGGGGAAACGCCTACAATGAGCAGTTCTTC
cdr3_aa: CSANDRGNAYNEQFF

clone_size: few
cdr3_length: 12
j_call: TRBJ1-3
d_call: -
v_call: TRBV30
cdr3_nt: TGTGCCTGGAGTATCAGTGGAAACACCATATATTTT
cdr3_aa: CAWSISGNTIYF

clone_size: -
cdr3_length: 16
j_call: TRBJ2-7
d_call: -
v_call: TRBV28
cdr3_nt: TGTGCCAGCAGAACCTCCCGATGGGGGAGCTCCTACGAGCAGTACTTC
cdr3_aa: CASRTSRWGSSYEQYF

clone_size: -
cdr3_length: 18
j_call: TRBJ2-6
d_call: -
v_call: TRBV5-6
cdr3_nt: TGTGCCAGCAGCTTTGGCATACAAGGGAACTCTGGGGCCAACGTCCTGACTTTC
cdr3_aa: CASSFGIQGNSGANVLTF

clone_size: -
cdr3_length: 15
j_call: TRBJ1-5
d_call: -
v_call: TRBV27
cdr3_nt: TGTGCCAGCAGTTTTCGGGGGCGCCGGAGTCAGCCCCAGCATTTT
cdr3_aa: CASSFRGRRSQPQHF

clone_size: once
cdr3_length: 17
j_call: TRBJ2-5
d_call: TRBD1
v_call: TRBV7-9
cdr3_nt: TGTGCCAGCAGCCAAGAGTCGGGACAGGGGGCTCGGGAGACCCAGTACTTC
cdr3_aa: CASSQESGQGARETQYF

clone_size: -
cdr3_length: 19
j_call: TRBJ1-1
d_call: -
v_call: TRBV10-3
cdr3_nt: TGTGCCATCAGTGTCTCAGGGCAGGGAGAGAGGGCATGGTACACTGAAGCTTTCTTT
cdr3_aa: CAISVSGQGERAWYTEAFF

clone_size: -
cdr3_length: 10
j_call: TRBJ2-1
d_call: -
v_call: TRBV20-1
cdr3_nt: TGCAGTGCGCCTAGGAATGAGCAGTTCTTC
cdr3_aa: CSAPRNEQFF

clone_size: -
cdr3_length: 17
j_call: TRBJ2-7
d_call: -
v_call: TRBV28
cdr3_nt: TGTGCCAGCAGTCGTCCCGGACAGCGAAAAATTCTCTACGAGCAGTACTTC
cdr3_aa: CASSRPGQRKILYEQYF

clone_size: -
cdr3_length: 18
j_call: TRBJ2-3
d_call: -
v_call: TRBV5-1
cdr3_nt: TGCGCCAGCAGCTTGGTAGGGTTCCAGGGGCCGAACACAGATACGCAGTATTTT
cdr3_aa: CASSLVGFQGPNTDTQYF

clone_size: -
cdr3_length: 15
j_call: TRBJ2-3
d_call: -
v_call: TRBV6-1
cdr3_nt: TGTGCCAGCAGACTCGGACAGCCTAGCACAGATACGCAGTATTTT
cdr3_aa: CASRLGQPSTDTQYF

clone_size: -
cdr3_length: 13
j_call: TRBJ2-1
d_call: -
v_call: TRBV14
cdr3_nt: TGTGCCAGCACCATGGACCAACACAATGAGCAGTTCTTC
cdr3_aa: CASTMDQHNEQFF

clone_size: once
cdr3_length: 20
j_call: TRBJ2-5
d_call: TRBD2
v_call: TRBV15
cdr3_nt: TGTGCCACCAGCAGAGAGGGGGGCTTTCCTAGCGGGACCTACCAAGAGACCCAGTACTTC
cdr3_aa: CATSREGGFPSGTYQETQYF